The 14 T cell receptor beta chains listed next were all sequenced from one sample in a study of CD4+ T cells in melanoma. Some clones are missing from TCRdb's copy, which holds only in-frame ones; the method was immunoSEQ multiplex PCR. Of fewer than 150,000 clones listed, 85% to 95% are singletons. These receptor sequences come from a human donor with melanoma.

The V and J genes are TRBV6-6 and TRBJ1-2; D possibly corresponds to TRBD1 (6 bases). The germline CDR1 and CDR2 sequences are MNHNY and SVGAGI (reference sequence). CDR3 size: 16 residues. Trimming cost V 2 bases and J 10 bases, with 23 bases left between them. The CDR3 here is CASSYGTSPSNPYYTF. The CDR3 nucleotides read TGTGCCAGCAGTTACGGGACATCCCCGTCCAATCCATACTACACCTTC.

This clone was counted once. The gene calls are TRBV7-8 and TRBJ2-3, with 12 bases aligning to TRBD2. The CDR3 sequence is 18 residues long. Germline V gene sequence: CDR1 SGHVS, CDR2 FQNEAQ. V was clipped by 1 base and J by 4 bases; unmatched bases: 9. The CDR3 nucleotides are TGTGCCAGCAGCTTAGTCCTGACTAGCGGGGGTGGGGCAGATACGCAGTATTTT. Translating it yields CASSLVLTSGGGADTQYF.

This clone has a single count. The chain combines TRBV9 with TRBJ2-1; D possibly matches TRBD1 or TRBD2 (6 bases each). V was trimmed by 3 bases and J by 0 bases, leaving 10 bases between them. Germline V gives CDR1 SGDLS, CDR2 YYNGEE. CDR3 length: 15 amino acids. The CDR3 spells CASSAEGGSYNEQFF. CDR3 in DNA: TGTGCCAGCAGCGCCGAGGGGGGCTCCTACAATGAGCAGTTCTTC.

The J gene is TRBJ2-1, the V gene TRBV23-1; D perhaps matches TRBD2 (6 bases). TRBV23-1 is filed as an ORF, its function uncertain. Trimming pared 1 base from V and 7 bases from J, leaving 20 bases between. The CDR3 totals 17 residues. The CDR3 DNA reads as TGCGCCAGCAGTCAATACGGGGGAAGGTTTTCTGGGAATGAGCAGTTCTTC. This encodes CASSQYGGRFSGNEQFF.

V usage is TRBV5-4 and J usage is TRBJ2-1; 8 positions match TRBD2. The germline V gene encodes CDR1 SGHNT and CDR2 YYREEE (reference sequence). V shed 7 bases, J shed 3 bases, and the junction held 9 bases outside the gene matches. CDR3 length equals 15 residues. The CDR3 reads CASARSGGLYNEQFF. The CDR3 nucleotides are TGTGCCAGCGCCCGGAGCGGGGGCCTCTACAATGAGCAGTTCTTC.

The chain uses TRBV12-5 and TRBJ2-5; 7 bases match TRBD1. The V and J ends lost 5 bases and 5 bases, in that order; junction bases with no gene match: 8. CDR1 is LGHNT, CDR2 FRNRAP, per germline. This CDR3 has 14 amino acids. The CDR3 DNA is TGTGCTAGTGGTCCGGCAACAGGGGTGGAGACCCAGTACTTC. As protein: CASGPATGVETQYF.

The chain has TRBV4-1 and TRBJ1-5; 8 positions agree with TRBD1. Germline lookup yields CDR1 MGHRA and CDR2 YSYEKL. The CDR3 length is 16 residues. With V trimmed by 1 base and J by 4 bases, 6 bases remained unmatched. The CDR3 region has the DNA TGCGCCAGCAGCCAAGCCACCGACAGGGGTAATCAGCCCCAGCATTTT. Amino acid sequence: CASSQATDRGNQPQHF.

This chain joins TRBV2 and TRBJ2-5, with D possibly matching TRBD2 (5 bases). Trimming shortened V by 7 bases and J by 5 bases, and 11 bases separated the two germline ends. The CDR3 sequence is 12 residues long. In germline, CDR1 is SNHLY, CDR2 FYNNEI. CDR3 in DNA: TGTGCCAGCAAGGCGGGCTGGGAGACCCAGTACTTC. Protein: CASKAGWETQYF.

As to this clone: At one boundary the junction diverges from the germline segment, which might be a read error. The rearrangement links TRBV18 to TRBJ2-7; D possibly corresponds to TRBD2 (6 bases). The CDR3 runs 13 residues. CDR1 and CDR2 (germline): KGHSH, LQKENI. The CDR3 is CASSPSGEREQYF. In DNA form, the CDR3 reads TGTGCCAGTTCACCGTCGGGGGAACGCGAGCAGTACTTC. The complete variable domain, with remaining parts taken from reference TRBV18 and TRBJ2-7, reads NAGVMQNPRHLVRRRGQEARLRCSPMKGHSHVYWYRQLPEEGLKFMVYLQKENIIDESGMPKERFSAEFPKEGPSILRIQQVVRGDSAAYFCASSPSGEREQYFGPGTRLTVT.

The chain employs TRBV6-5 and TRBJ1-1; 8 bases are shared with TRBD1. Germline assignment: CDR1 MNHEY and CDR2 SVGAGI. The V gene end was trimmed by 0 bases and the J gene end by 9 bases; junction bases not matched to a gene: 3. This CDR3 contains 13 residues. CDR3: CASSYSSRGQAFF. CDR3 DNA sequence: TGTGCCAGCAGTTACTCTTCCAGGGGGCAAGCTTTCTTT.

DNA for the CDR3: TGCGCCAGCAGCTTGGGTGGGGCGGAGGAAAAACTGTTTTTT. It codes for CASSLGGAEEKLFF. The rearrangement links TRBV5-1 to TRBJ1-4; possible D gene TRBD1, 5 bases. The V end was cut by 0 bases, the J end by 8 bases, with 11 bases between. CDR3 length: 14 amino acids. Germline V CDR1 and CDR2: SGHRS, YFSETQ.

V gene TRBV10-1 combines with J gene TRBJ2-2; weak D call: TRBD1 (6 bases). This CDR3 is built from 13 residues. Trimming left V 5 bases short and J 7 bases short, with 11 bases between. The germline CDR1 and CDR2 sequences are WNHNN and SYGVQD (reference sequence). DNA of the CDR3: TGCGCCAGCAGTCGGGGACAAGGCGGGGAGCTGTTTTTT. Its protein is CASSRGQGGELFF.

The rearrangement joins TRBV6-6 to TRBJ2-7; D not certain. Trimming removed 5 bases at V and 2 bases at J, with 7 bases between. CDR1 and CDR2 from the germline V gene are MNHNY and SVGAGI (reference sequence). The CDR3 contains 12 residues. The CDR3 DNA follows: TGTGCCAGCAGTACCTCCGCCTACGAGCAGTACTTC. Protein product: CASSTSAYEQYF.

CDR3 loop: CSVGPNSKAGAGTQYF. As DNA, the CDR3 is TGCAGCGTTGGCCCCAATTCCAAAGCAGGGGCGGGGACCCAGTACTTC. This chain joins TRBV29-1 and TRBJ2-5, with a tentative D call TRBD1 (6 bases). Trimming took 4 bases from V and 7 from J, leaving 25 bases between them. The CDR3 length is 16 residues. The germline V gene has CDR1 SQVTM and CDR2 ANQGSEA.